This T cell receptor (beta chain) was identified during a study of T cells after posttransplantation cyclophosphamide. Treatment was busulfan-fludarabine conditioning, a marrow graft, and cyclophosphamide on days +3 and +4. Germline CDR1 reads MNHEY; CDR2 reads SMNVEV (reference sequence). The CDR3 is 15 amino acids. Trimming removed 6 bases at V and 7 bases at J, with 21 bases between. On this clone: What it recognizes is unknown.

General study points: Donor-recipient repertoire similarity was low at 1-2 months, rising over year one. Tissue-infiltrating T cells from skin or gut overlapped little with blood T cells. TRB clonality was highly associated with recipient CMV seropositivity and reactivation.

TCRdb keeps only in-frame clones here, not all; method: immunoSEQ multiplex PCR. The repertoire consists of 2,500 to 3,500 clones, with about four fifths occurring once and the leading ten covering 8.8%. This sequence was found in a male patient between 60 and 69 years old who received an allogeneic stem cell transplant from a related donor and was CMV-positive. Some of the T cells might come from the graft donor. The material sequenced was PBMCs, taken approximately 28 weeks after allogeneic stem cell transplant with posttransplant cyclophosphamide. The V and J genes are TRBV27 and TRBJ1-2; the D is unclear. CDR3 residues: CASSLEGRREIGYTF. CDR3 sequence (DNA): TGTGCCAGCAGCCTAGAAGGGAGAAGGGAAATTGGCTACACCTTC.